This section outlines one T cell receptor beta chain sequence together with its context. The length of the CDR3 is 13 residues. Trimming cost V 2 bases and J 5 bases, with 7 bases left between them. CDR1 MRHNA and CDR2 SNTAGT come from the germline V gene. The data belong to a study of response to subunit inactivated influenza vaccine. A single record per CDR3 protein comes from TCRdb applying MiXCR to the RT-PCR reads. The sample has 500,000 to 550,000 distinct CDR3 sequences, around 25% seen once. Another study also made use of these data, one on T cells expressing NK-cell markers. This second report adds: UMI-tagged 5'RACE template switching yielded the TCR beta cDNA.

This sequence originates from a man in his forties or fifties who received an inactivated influenza vaccine. The chain is built from TRBV6-4 and TRBJ2-1; D unclear. The specimen comprised CD4+ T cells sorted from PBMCs, sampled 11 to 12 days after vaccination. The CDR3: CASSDQIDNEQFF. CDR3 DNA: TGTGCCAGCAGTGACCAGATTGACAATGAGCAGTTCTTC.